These 5 T cell receptor beta chains share one sample of origin, sequenced in a study of Graves' ophthalmopathy and Graves' hyperthyroidism. Amplification of the TCR beta CDR3 regions used RNA transcripts (as template). In the first round, RT-PCR was carried out with HTBI primers, and a multiplex PCR formed the second round. TCRdb reprocessed the multiplex PCR reads with MiXCR, giving one entry per CDR3 protein. The sample records about 390,000 distinct CDR3 sequences, 15% being singletons. What was sequenced was peripheral blood. The receptors were sampled from a woman aged 18-29 years with stable Graves' hyperthyroidism.

This clonotype was observed many times. The rearrangement links TRBV19 to TRBJ1-5; maybe TRBD1 (5 bases). V shed 3 bases and J shed 8 bases, with 11 bases lying between them. Looked up from germline, CDR1 is LNHDA and CDR2 is SQIVND (reference sequence). The CDR3 has 13 residues. DNA of the CDR3: TGTGCCAGTAGTATTGGCGGCAGGGAGCCCCAGCATTTT. Its protein is CASSIGGREPQHF.

V gene TRBV28 combines with J gene TRBJ2-2, with 8 bases that match TRBD2. J gave up 0 bases and V 4 bases, and 10 bases lay outside the gene matches. Germline-derived CDR1 and CDR2 are MDHEN and SYDVKM. The CDR3 is 18 amino acids. This chain's CDR3 is CASSSPGAGEANTGELFF. The CDR3 DNA reads TGTGCCAGCAGTTCCCCCGGAGCGGGGGAAGCGAACACCGGGGAGCTGTTTTTT.

About this clonotype: Just one base apart from a much larger clone, this may be a read error. The chain is built from TRBV14 and TRBJ1-6; D not resolved. V shed 3 bases and J shed 7 bases, with 13 bases lying between them. Germline CDR1 reads SGHDN; CDR2 reads FVKESK. There are 15 residues in the CDR3. The CDR3 sequence: CASSQSSGRNSPLHF. Here the CDR3 DNA reads TGTGCCAGCAGCCAGTCCTCAGGACGGAATTCACCCCTCCACTTT.

This clonotype was detected many times. The chain combines TRBV7-3 with TRBJ2-7; TRBD1 aligns across 8 bases. The CDR3 runs 15 residues. Per the germline V gene, CDR1 is SGHTA and CDR2 is FQGTGA. Trimming at V came to 3 bases and at J to 2 bases, leaving 6 bases not matched to a gene. DNA for the CDR3: TGTGCCAGCAGCTTCGATGGACAGGGAACCTACGAGCAGTACTTC. It translates to CASSFDGQGTYEQYF.

This clonotype is medium-sized. This chain joins TRBV6-5 and TRBJ1-2, with D perhaps TRBD1 (5 bases). Germline V gene data show CDR1 as MNHEY and CDR2 as SVGAGI. Between the trimmed V and J ends, which lost 5 bases and 2 bases, there was a span of 12 bases. The CDR3 runs 14 residues. CDR3 region: CASSIQRDNYGYTF. The DNA for the CDR3 is TGTGCCAGCAGTATCCAGCGGGACAACTATGGCTACACCTTC.